Following are 18 T cell receptor beta chains from one sample sequenced in a study of blood T cell repertoires in COVID-19. Some clones are missing from TCRdb's copy, which holds only in-frame ones; the method was immunoSEQ multiplex PCR. The data contain about 260,000 clones, about 80% of them seen just once; the ten biggest clones take up under 2%. The sequenced sample was peripheral blood. The receptors here all came from a woman aged 80 or older with acute or convalescent COVID-19.

The rearrangement uses TRBV11-1 and TRBJ2-5; TRBD2 matches at 7 bases. From germline, CDR1 is SGHAT and CDR2 FQDESV (reference sequence). The J segment lost 0 bases and the V segment lost 0 bases, leaving 1 base of the junction unmatched. The CDR3 runs to 15 residues. CDR3 sequence: CASSLAGGYQETQYF. The CDR3, as DNA: TGTGCCAGCAGCTTAGCGGGAGGGTACCAAGAGACCCAGTACTTC.

V and J are TRBV18 and TRBJ1-1; D is possibly TRBD1 (5 bases). CDR1 and CDR2 from the germline V gene are KGHSH and LQKENI. Trimming shortened V by 6 bases and J by 3 bases, and 26 bases separated the two germline ends. The CDR3 runs to 18 residues. The CDR3, as DNA: TGTGCCAGCTCGTCCACGGTGAAAGGGGCGACTGCTGACACTGAAGCTTTCTTT. Protein: CASSSTVKGATADTEAFF.

This clone was seen a single time. The rearrangement joins TRBV7-2 to TRBJ2-1; weak D call: TRBD1 (6 bases). V was trimmed by 5 bases and J by 3 bases, leaving 17 bases between them. The CDR3 is 16 residues long. Germline V gives CDR1 SGHTA, CDR2 FQGNSA. The CDR3 DNA follows: TGTGCCAGCAGCCTAGGGGCAGGACAGAACTACAATGAGCAGTTCTTC. Protein: CASSLGAGQNYNEQFF. The full variable domain, completed using reference TRBV7-2 and TRBJ2-1, is GAGVSQSPSNKVTEKGKDVELRCDPISGHTALYWYRQSLGQGLEFLIYFQGNSAPDKSGLPSDRFSAERTGGSVSTLTIQRTQQEDSAVYLCASSLGAGQNYNEQFFGPGTRLTVL.

V usage is TRBV10-1 and J usage is TRBJ1-5; 8 bases match TRBD1. The V gene end was trimmed by 5 bases and the J gene end by 1 base; junction bases not matched to a gene: 10. Germline CDR1 reads WNHNN; CDR2 reads SYGVQD (reference sequence). The CDR3 runs 17 residues. CDR3 in amino acids: CASSIPGQDESNQPQHF. The DNA of the CDR3 is TGCGCCAGCAGTATCCCGGGACAGGATGAGAGCAATCAGCCCCAGCATTTT.

This sequence joins TRBV18 and TRBJ1-1, with 9 bases identical to TRBD1. CDR3 size: 14 residues. In germline, CDR1 is KGHSH, CDR2 LQKENI. With 4 bases clipped from V and 5 bases from J, the junction kept 5 bases outside the gene matches. DNA of the CDR3: TGTGCCAGCTCACTAGGACAGGGGAGAACTGAAGCTTTCTTT. Amino acids: CASSLGQGRTEAFF. Drawing the rest from reference TRBV18 and TRBJ1-1, the complete variable domain is NAGVMQNPRHLVRRRGQEARLRCSPMKGHSHVYWYRQLPEEGLKFMVYLQKENIIDESGMPKERFSAEFPKEGPSILRIQQVVRGDSAAYFCASSLGQGRTEAFFGQGTRLTVV.

This clone was detected only once. V usage is TRBV7-3 and J usage is TRBJ1-1; 12 bases are a match to TRBD1. Trimming at V came to 5 bases and at J to 4 bases, leaving 5 bases not matched to a gene. Germline CDR1 reads SGHTA; CDR2 reads FQGTGA. The CDR3 runs to 15 residues. The CDR3: CASSPTGQGATEAFF. The CDR3 DNA reads as TGTGCCAGCAGCCCAACGGGACAGGGGGCCACTGAAGCTTTCTTT.

This rearrangement joins TRBV6-6 to TRBJ1-1; 7 positions match TRBD1. CDR1 is MNHNY and CDR2 is SVGAGI in the germline V gene (reference sequence). The CDR3 is 15 residues long. After removal of 0 bases from V and 6 bases from J, the junction contained 7 bases not matched to a gene. CDR3 amino acids: CASSYSGGSYPEAFF. The CDR3 region has the DNA TGTGCCAGCAGTTACTCAGGGGGCAGTTACCCTGAAGCTTTCTTT.

This chain uses TRBV19 with TRBJ1-6; possibly TRBD1 for D (5 bases). CDR1 and CDR2 (germline): LNHDA, SQIVND (reference sequence). The CDR3 loop spans 15 amino acids. V was clipped by 7 bases and J by 6 bases, with 16 bases between them. The chain's CDR3 is CASINTGGGNSPLHF. As DNA, the CDR3 is TGTGCCAGTATTAACACAGGCGGGGGTAATTCACCCCTCCACTTT.

The J gene is TRBJ2-3, the V gene TRBV14; 7 bases align to TRBD2. Germline CDR1 and CDR2: SGHDN and FVKESK. CDR3 length: 15 residues. The V and J ends lost 5 bases and 1 base, in that order; junction bases with no gene match: 6. The CDR3 spells CASSLAGGRTDTQYF. For the CDR3, the DNA is TGTGCCAGCAGCTTAGCGGGCGGGCGCACAGATACGCAGTATTTT. Filled out from reference TRBV14 and TRBJ2-3, the complete variable domain reads EAGVTQFPSHSVIEKGQTVTLRCDPISGHDNLYWYRRVMGKEIKFLLHFVKESKQDESGMPNNRFLAERTGGTYSTLKVQPAELEDSGVYFCASSLAGGRTDTQYFGPGTRLTVL.

This chain uses TRBV18 with TRBJ1-2, with TRBD1 matching over 8 bases. With 5 bases clipped from V and 8 bases from J, the junction kept 13 bases outside the gene matches. Germline CDR1 and CDR2: KGHSH and LQKENI. The CDR3 extends over 15 amino acids. The CDR3 loop reads CASSTQLGQGEGYTF. The CDR3 DNA is TGTGCCAGCTCAACTCAATTAGGACAGGGTGAGGGCTACACCTTC. The full variable domain, in which reference TRBV18 and TRBJ1-2 provide the parts outside the CDR3, is NAGVMQNPRHLVRRRGQEARLRCSPMKGHSHVYWYRQLPEEGLKFMVYLQKENIIDESGMPKERFSAEFPKEGPSILRIQQVVRGDSAAYFCASSTQLGQGEGYTFGSGTRLTVV.

The chain uses TRBV2 and TRBJ2-3, with 14 bases matching TRBD2. This CDR3 has 17 residues. Trimming cost V 5 bases and J 2 bases; bases outside gene matches: 6. CDR1 is SNHLY, CDR2 FYNNEI, per germline. This CDR3 is CASSRWTSGGHTDTQYF. CDR3 coding DNA: TGTGCCAGCAGTCGATGGACTAGCGGGGGGCACACAGATACGCAGTATTTT.

The genes are TRBV7-9 and TRBJ1-1, with D maybe TRBD1 (5 bases). V was cut by 5 bases and J by 6 bases, with 16 bases left in between. Germline V CDR1 and CDR2: SEHNR, FQNEAQ (reference sequence). This CDR3 has 14 residues. CDR3 amino acids: CASSLPQGKAEAFF. CDR3 bases: TGTGCCAGCAGCCTACCTCAGGGCAAGGCTGAAGCTTTCTTT.

The V call is TRBV4-3, the J call TRBJ2-2; possible D gene TRBD1, 5 bases. Trimming left V 4 bases short and J 6 bases short, with 15 bases between. The CDR3 loop spans 15 amino acids. CDR1 is LGHNA and CDR2 is YSLEER in the germline V gene. CDR3 bases: TGCGCCAGCAGCCGAGGTGCAGGGCCTCCCGGGGAGCTGTTTTTT. Its translation: CASSRGAGPPGELFF.

The chain employs TRBV7-9 and TRBJ2-3; TRBD1 matches 7 bases. V shed 4 bases and J 1 base; nucleotides not matched to a gene: 5. This CDR3 comprises 15 residues. Germline values: CDR1 SEHNR, CDR2 FQNEAQ (reference sequence). CDR3 protein: CASSSTGMGTDTQYF. Written as DNA, the CDR3 is TGTGCCAGCAGCTCGACAGGGATGGGCACAGATACGCAGTATTTT.

This chain links TRBV6-5 with TRBJ1-6; a weak D match, TRBD1 (6 bases). This CDR3 region has 16 residues. The germline V gene has CDR1 MNHEY and CDR2 SVGAGI. Trimming pared 2 bases from V and 8 bases from J, leaving 16 bases between. The CDR3 DNA reads as TGTGCCAGCAGTTACAAACAACAGGGTGGGGATTCACCCCTCCACTTT. Its protein is CASSYKQQGGDSPLHF.

This clone was counted only a few times. The chain has TRBV6-6 and TRBJ1-1; 7 nucleotides match TRBD1. J was trimmed by 8 bases and V by 1 base; bases with no gene match: 7. Germline CDR1 and CDR2: MNHNY and SVGAGI (reference sequence). The CDR3 is 14 residues long. CDR3 sequence reads: CASSYYQADREAFF. The CDR3 region has the DNA TGTGCCAGCAGTTACTACCAGGCGGACAGGGAAGCTTTCTTT.

The chain is built from TRBV15 and TRBJ1-4; TRBD1 aligns across 10 bases. The CDR3 covers 15 residues. From germline, CDR1 is LNHNV and CDR2 YYDKDF (reference sequence). Trimming at V came to 3 bases and at J to 17 bases, leaving 15 bases not matched to a gene. CDR3: CATSRDRQGAGGRFF. The CDR3 region has the DNA TGTGCCACCAGCAGGGACCGACAGGGGGCGGGCGGTAGATTTTTT.

J is TRBJ2-1 and V is TRBV29-1; 7 nucleotides line up with TRBD2. Germline loops: CDR1 SQVTM, CDR2 ANQGSEA. V trimming: 5 bases; J trimming: 6 bases; junction bases outside the gene matches: 7. The CDR3 runs to 13 residues. The CDR3, as DNA: TGCAGCGTTCTTGTCTCGGGGGGCAATGAGCAGTTCTTC. Encoded protein: CSVLVSGGNEQFF.